The rows below give T cell receptor beta chains drawn from one sample of a study of blood T cell repertoires in COVID-19. Profiling relied on immunoSEQ multiplex PCR, and the TCRdb table lists in-frame clones only, not all of them. The sample carries more than 200,000 clones, approximately 81% recorded once. Sequenced sample: peripheral blood. The receptors shown here come from a woman older than 75 with acute or convalescent COVID-19. The CDR3 runs from the conserved cysteine through the conserved F or W. D genes are given only for firm matches. Size tells how often a clone was seen (once, few, many) or the class of an expanded clone, and some rows leave it out.

J gene	clone size	D gene	V gene	CDR3 protein	CDR3 DNA
TRBJ2-7	NA	NA	TRBV3-1/TRBV3-2	CASSQARGRYEQYF	TGTGCCAGCAGCCAAGCGCGGGGGCGTTACGAGCAGTACTTC
TRBJ2-7	NA	NA	TRBV5-6	CASSLAILAGSYEQYF	TGTGCCAGCAGCTTGGCCATATTGGCAGGCTCCTACGAGCAGTACTTC
TRBJ1-2	few	NA	TRBV5-1	CASSLDYGGGLYGYTF	TGCGCCAGCAGCTTGGATTACGGAGGAGGGCTCTATGGCTACACCTTC
TRBJ1-4	NA	NA	TRBV15	CATSREGAGEYEKLLF	TGTGCCACCAGCCGGGAAGGGGCAGGGGAGTATGAAAAACTGCTTTTT
TRBJ1-2	NA	NA	TRBV5-6	CASSWEGLYGYTF	TGTGCCAGCAGCTGGGAGGGGTTATATGGCTACACCTTC
TRBJ2-2	NA	TRBD2	TRBV5-1	CASSLGGGSTGELFF	TGCGCCAGCAGCTTAGGCGGGGGGAGTACCGGGGAGCTGTTTTTT
TRBJ1-4	NA	TRBD1	TRBV15	CATSRDRGENEKLFF	TGTGCCACCAGCAGGGACAGGGGAGAAAATGAAAAACTGTTTTTT
TRBJ2-5	NA	TRBD1	TRBV2	CASSQDRGSKETQYF	TGTGCCAGCAGCCAAGACAGGGGAAGTAAAGAGACCCAGTACTTC
TRBJ2-3	NA	NA	TRBV5-1	CASSLARGSTDTQYF	TGCGCCAGCAGCTTGGCCAGGGGTAGCACAGATACGCAGTATTTT
TRBJ1-1	once	NA	TRBV14	CASSTRDKQLMNTEAFF	TGTGCCAGCAGCACCCGGGACAAGCAACTGATGAACACTGAAGCTTTCTTT
TRBJ1-2	NA	NA	TRBV6-5	CASRRQVNDYGYTF	TGTGCCAGCAGGAGACAGGTTAACGACTATGGCTACACCTTC
TRBJ2-1	NA	TRBD2	TRBV6-5	CASRGLAGYTGQFF	TGTGCCAGCAGAGGACTAGCGGGATACACGGGGCAGTTCTTC
TRBJ2-5	few	NA	TRBV5-8	CASTLRHQETQYF	TGTGCCAGCACCCTGAGACATCAAGAGACCCAGTACTTC
TRBJ1-4	few	NA	TRBV12-3/TRBV12-4	CASSFREGEKLFF	TGTGCCAGCAGTTTCAGGGAGGGTGAAAAACTGTTTTTT
TRBJ1-5	few	NA	TRBV3-1/TRBV3-2	CASSRAGGSNQPQHF	TGTGCCAGCAGCCGCGCGGGGGGGAGCAATCAGCCCCAGCATTTT
TRBJ1-2	NA	NA	TRBV9	CASRHGRRNYGYTF	TGTGCCAGCAGGCACGGCAGGAGGAACTATGGCTACACCTTC
TRBJ2-1	NA	TRBD2	TRBV19	CASSMPSAGGYNEQFF	TGTGCCAGTAGTATGCCCAGTGCGGGAGGCTATAATGAGCAGTTCTTC
TRBJ2-1	NA	NA	TRBV30	CAWGLYNEQFF	TGTGCCTGGGGACTATACAATGAGCAGTTCTTC
TRBJ2-1	NA	TRBD1	TRBV18	CASSPIDRVFNNEQFF	TGTGCCAGCTCACCCATCGACAGGGTGTTCAACAATGAGCAGTTCTTC
TRBJ2-2	NA	NA	TRBV19	CASSADRNTGELFF	TGTGCCAGTAGTGCGGACAGGAACACCGGGGAGCTGTTTTTT
TRBJ2-7	NA	TRBD2	TRBV7-6	CASSLFSGGDYEQYF	TGTGCCAGCAGCTTATTTAGCGGGGGGGACTACGAGCAGTACTTC
TRBJ2-7	NA	NA	TRBV5-6	CASSLVRGEQYF	TGTGCCAGCAGCTTGGTACGGGGCGAGCAGTACTTC
TRBJ1-2	NA	TRBD1	TRBV7-2	CASSPLGQGFYYGYTF	TGTGCCAGCAGCCCATTAGGACAGGGTTTTTACTATGGCTACACCTTC
TRBJ2-7	NA	NA	TRBV28	CATLQVGYEQYF	TGTGCCACCCTACAGGTTGGCTACGAGCAGTACTTC
TRBJ1-5	NA	TRBD1	TRBV18	CASSPGTGLGQPQHF	TGTGCCAGCTCACCGGGGACAGGGCTCGGTCAGCCCCAGCATTTT
TRBJ1-4	NA	NA	TRBV6-5	CASSPRGEKLFF	TGTGCCAGCAGCCCCAGGGGTGAAAAACTGTTTTTT
TRBJ2-3	NA	TRBD1	TRBV9	CASSAIGQGTDTQYF	TGTGCCAGCAGCGCGATCGGACAGGGCACAGATACGCAGTATTTT
TRBJ2-1	NA	TRBD2	TRBV6-5	CASSRGTSGYNEQFF	TGTGCCAGCAGCCGCGGGACTAGCGGGTACAATGAGCAGTTCTTC
TRBJ1-6	NA	NA	TRBV6-5	CASSYSINRDNSPLHF	TGTGCCAGCAGTTACTCGATTAACAGAGATAATTCACCCCTCCACTTT
TRBJ1-5	NA	NA	TRBV6-6	CASSYGALSNQPQHF	TGTGCCAGCAGTTACGGGGCTTTGAGCAATCAGCCCCAGCATTTT
TRBJ1-5	few	NA	TRBV24-1	CATQQGNSNQPQHF	TGTGCCACGCAGCAGGGGAATAGCAATCAGCCCCAGCATTTT
TRBJ1-1	few	NA	TRBV7-2	CASSPPGPEAFF	TGTGCCAGCAGCCCCCCAGGGCCTGAAGCTTTCTTT
TRBJ1-1	NA	NA	TRBV12-3/TRBV12-4	CASSLQTEAFF	TGTGCCAGCAGTTTGCAGACTGAAGCTTTCTTT
TRBJ2-5	few	TRBD1	TRBV7-9	CASSLDRRGLETQYF	TGTGCCAGCAGCTTAGATCGAAGGGGGCTGGAGACCCAGTACTTC
TRBJ1-1	NA	TRBD1	TRBV27	CASSSTGGRAFF	TGTGCCAGCAGTTCGACAGGGGGCAGAGCTTTCTTT
TRBJ2-3	NA	TRBD2	TRBV2	CASKREHIDTQYF	TGTGCCAGCAAGCGGGAGCATATAGATACGCAGTATTTT
TRBJ1-5	NA	NA	TRBV19	CASSAQGGQPQHF	TGTGCCAGTAGTGCCCAGGGTGGCCAGCCCCAGCATTTT